The clone carrying this TCR beta chain was observed a single time. Germline V lookup: CDR1 MNHEY, CDR2 SMNVEV (reference sequence). This CDR3 is 15 amino acids long. Trimming cost V 1 base and J 8 bases; bases outside gene matches: 5. Time point defined: newly diagnosed GD, antithyroid drugs for less than 3 months. RNA extracted from PBMCs served as the sequencing template. To make TCR beta libraries, researchers used iRepertoire HTBI primers and Arm-PCR of CDR3 regions. MiXCR was run by TCRdb on the multiplex PCR reads, yielding one entry per CDR3 protein. The repertoire has hundreds of thousands of distinct CDR3 sequences, 16% of them found once; the top ten carry roughly 30%. This sample was included in a study of regulatory T cells in long-lasting Graves disease. These data were likewise used in another study, on T cells in Graves' hyperthyroidism and ophthalmopathy. From that second work: Ophthalmopathy got predicted by the model a median about six months before its onset.

Sequencing was performed on peripheral blood mononuclear cells (PBMCs), taken at new diagnosis, from a patient treated with antithyroid drugs. The TCR originated in a man aged 35 to 55 with Graves disease. The chain joins TRBV27 to TRBJ1-6, with 7 bases fitting TRBD1. CDR3 protein: CASSLYTGVDSPLHF. CDR3 bases: TGTGCCAGCAGTTTATACACAGGGGTGGATTCACCCCTCCACTTT.